This entry features one TCR beta chain sequence. The record originates from a study of blood T cell repertoires in COVID-19. At the level of the study: T cells, B-cell-depleted T cells, or PBMCs supplied cDNA or gDNA.

Per the study methods: Amplification of reference gene primers provided the estimated nucleated cell counts. Clones were sequenced by immunoSEQ multiplex PCR, and TCRdb holds only the in-frame ones, with some missing. That table is the source of V, J and clone size, and D and trimming were worked out from the DNA. The data contain about 170,000 clones, about 82% of them singletons. V was clipped by 0 bases and J by 5 bases, with 11 bases between them. CDR1 is SGDLS, CDR2 YYNGEE, per germline. The CDR3 spans 14 residues. The chain employs TRBV9 and TRBJ1-1; a possible D gene is TRBD1 (5 bases). The receptor comes from a woman of 80 years or more with COVID-19, enrolled during active disease. Specimen: peripheral blood. The CDR3 DNA sequence: TGTGCCAGCAGCGTAGTAGAGGAGGGGACTGAAGCTTTCTTT. It translates to CASSVVEEGTEAFF.